The sequence of this T cell receptor beta chain was determined in a study of post-analysis software for immune sequencing data. Study results and limitations: Included in a set of about five TRBV segments more frequent in patients than controls were TRBV5-6, TRBV5-1 and TRBV20-1. With F measure, samples from one preparation batch clustered together strongly.

This clonotype was counted ten times or more. Antigen specificity is unknown. Unique molecular identifiers featured in each of the TCR beta cDNA libraries. Each CDR3 protein gets one entry after TCRdb re-called the PCR reads with MiXCR. The repertoire holds 820,000 or so distinct CDR3 sequences, with roughly 50% as singletons. Per germline, CDR1 SGHDT and CDR2 YYEEEE. The CDR3 is made up of 17 amino acids. V was trimmed by 6 bases and J by 3 bases, leaving 24 bases between them. Sample: blood. The rearrangement uses TRBV5-6 and TRBJ1-2; D may be TRBD1 (6 bases). This clonotype was sampled from a girl under 18 with multiple sclerosis. This CDR3 reads CASTIYLGGGSDYGYTF. The CDR3 DNA is TGTGCCAGCACCATTTACCTAGGGGGAGGAAGTGACTATGGCTACACCTTC.